The clone carrying this T cell receptor (beta chain) was recorded once. Its antigen is as yet unknown. The sample belongs to a study of T cell clones after liver transplantation. Broader study findings: Graft donor-reactive T cells may have migrated into the graft rather than being deleted.

TCRdb's copy holds only in-frame clones and misses some; the assay was immunoSEQ multiplex PCR. The profile covers around 70,000 clones, with about 92% appearing a single time and approximately 0.96% taken by the ten largest. The V gene's germline CDR1 is SQVTM and CDR2 ANQGSEA. V lost 4 bases and J lost 9; bases outside the gene matches: 13. The CDR3 has 15 residues. Thawed unstimulated PBMCs were FACS-sorted by CD3, CD4 and CD8 into two populations. The source is a human patient who received a liver transplant. Certain T cells may be donor cells from the graft. The chain joins TRBV29-1 to TRBJ2-1; TRBD2 aligns across 9 bases. Sequenced material: CD4+ T cells from blood, taken roughly 26 months after liver transplant. CDR3 region: CSVGSSGIRLGEQFF. In DNA, the CDR3 is TGCAGCGTTGGGTCTAGCGGGATTCGATTGGGTGAGCAGTTCTTC.